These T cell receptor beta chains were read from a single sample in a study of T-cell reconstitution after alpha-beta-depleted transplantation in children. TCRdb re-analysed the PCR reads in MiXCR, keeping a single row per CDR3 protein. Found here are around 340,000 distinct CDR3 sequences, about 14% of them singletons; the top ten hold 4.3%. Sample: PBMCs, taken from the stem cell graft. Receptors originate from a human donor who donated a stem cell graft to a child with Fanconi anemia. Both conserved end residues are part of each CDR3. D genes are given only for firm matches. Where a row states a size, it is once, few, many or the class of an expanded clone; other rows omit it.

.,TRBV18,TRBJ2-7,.,CASSPVATGSKPYEQYF,TGTGCCAGCTCACCAGTGGCGACAGGATCTAAACCTTACGAGCAGTACTTC
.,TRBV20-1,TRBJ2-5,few,CSAIQETQYF,TGCAGTGCTATCCAAGAGACCCAGTACTTC
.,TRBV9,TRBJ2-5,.,CASSVGLLGSETQYF,TGTGCCAGCAGCGTAGGGTTACTAGGTTCAGAGACCCAGTACTTC
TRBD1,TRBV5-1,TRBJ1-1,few,CASSPRQGGDEAFF,TGCGCCAGCAGCCCCAGACAGGGGGGTGATGAAGCTTTCTTT
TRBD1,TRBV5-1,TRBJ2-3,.,CASSFGTGLGDTQYF,TGCGCCAGCAGCTTCGGGACAGGGCTAGGAGATACGCAGTATTTT
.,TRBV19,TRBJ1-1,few,CASSPQRRIMNTEAFF,TGTGCCAGTAGTCCCCAGCGACGGATCATGAACACTGAAGCTTTCTTT
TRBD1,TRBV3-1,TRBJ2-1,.,CASSQWTGTGGLNEQFF,TGTGCCAGCAGCCAATGGACCGGGACAGGGGGCTTAAATGAGCAGTTCTTC
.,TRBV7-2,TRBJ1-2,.,CASSLDAGWSGYTF,TGTGCCAGCAGCTTAGATGCGGGGTGGAGTGGCTACACCTTC
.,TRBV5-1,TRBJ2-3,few,CASLLGQSRTDTQYF,TGCGCCAGCCTCCTTGGGCAATCCCGCACAGATACGCAGTATTTT
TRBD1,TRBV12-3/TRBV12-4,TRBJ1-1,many,CASSRTGGTEAFF,TGTGCCAGCAGTAGGACAGGGGGGACTGAAGCTTTCTTT
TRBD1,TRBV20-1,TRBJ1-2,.,CSARDSGQGFGYTF,TGCAGTGCTAGAGATAGCGGACAGGGGTTTGGCTACACCTTC
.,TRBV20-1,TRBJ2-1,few,CSARGLAASNEQFF,TGCAGTGCTAGAGGTCTAGCAGCTAGCAATGAGCAGTTCTTC
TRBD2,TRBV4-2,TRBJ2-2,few,CASSQDASGGTNTGELFF,TGTGCCAGCAGCCAAGATGCTAGCGGGGGTACGAACACCGGGGAGCTGTTTTTT
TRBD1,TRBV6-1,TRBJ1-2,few,CASSPRGGGAGGGGYTF,TGTGCCAGCAGTCCCAGGGGAGGGGGCGCAGGAGGGGGTGGCTACACCTTC
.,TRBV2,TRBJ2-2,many,CASSELGGTGELFF,TGTGCCAGCAGCGAACTAGGTGGCACCGGGGAGCTGTTTTTT
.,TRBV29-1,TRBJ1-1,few,CAVTRAFEAFF,TGCGCCGTCACCCGGGCGTTTGAAGCTTTCTTT
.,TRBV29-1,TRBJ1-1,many,CSASAGPNTEAFF,TGCAGCGCAAGTGCCGGGCCGAACACTGAAGCTTTCTTT
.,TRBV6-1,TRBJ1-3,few,CASSEAHLGSAGNTIYF,TGTGCCAGCAGTGAAGCGCATTTAGGGTCGGCTGGAAACACCATATATTTT
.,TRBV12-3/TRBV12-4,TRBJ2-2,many,CASSVANTGELFF,TGTGCCAGCAGCGTAGCGAACACCGGGGAGCTGTTTTTT
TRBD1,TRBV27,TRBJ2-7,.,CASSNGTGVNF,TGTGCCAGCAGCAACGGGACAGGGGTCAACTTC
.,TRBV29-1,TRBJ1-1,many,CSVFTGPLNTEAFF,TGCAGCGTTTTCACGGGACCGTTGAACACTGAAGCTTTCTTT
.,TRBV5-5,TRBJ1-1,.,CASRWDLNTEAFF,TGTGCCAGCAGGTGGGATCTGAACACTGAAGCTTTCTTT
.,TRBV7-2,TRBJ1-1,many,CASSYGGGMLTEAFF,TGTGCCAGCAGCTATGGAGGGGGGATGTTAACTGAAGCTTTCTTT
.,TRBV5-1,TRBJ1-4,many,CASSRTADSGEKLFF,TGCGCCAGCAGCAGGACAGCTGACTCCGGGGAAAAACTGTTTTTT
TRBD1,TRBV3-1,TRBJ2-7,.,CASSQSSNRGLREQYF,TGTGCCAGCAGCCAATCTTCTAACAGGGGGCTAAGGGAGCAGTACTTC
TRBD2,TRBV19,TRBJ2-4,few,CASSIGGLAGKNIQYF,TGTGCCAGTAGTATAGGAGGACTAGCGGGGAAAAACATTCAGTACTTC
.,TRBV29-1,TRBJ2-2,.,CSVARATGELFF,TGCAGCGTTGCCCGGGCAACCGGGGAGCTGTTTTTT
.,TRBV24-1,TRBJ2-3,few,CATSDGTKDTQYF,TGTGCCACCAGTGACGGGACGAAGGATACGCAGTATTTT
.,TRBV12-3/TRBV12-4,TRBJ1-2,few,CASSFPGTGYTF,TGTGCCAGCAGTTTCCCAGGGACTGGCTACACCTTC